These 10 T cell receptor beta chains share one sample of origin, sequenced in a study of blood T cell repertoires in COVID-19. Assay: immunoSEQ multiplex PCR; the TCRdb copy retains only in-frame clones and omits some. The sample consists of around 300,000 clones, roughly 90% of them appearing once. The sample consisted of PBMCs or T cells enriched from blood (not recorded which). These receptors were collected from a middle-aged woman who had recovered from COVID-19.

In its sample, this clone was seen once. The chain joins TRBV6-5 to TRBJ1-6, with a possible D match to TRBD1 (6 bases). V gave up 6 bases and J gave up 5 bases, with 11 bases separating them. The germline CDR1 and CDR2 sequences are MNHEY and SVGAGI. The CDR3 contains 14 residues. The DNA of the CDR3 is TGTGCCAGCAGAGGGGACACTAATAATTCACCCCTCCACTTT. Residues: CASRGDTNNSPLHF.

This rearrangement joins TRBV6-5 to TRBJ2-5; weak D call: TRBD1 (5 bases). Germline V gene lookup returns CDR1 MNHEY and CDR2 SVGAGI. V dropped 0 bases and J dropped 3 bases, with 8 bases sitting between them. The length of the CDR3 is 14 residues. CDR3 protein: CASSYSGREETQYF. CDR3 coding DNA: TGTGCCAGCAGTTACTCGGGGCGAGAAGAGACCCAGTACTTC.

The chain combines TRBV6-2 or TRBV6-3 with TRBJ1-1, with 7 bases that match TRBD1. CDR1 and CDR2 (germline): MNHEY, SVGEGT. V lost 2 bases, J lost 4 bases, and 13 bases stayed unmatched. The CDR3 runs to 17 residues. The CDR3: CASSYPTGFRQGTEAFF. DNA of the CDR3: TGTGCCAGCAGTTACCCCACAGGGTTTCGACAGGGCACTGAAGCTTTCTTT.

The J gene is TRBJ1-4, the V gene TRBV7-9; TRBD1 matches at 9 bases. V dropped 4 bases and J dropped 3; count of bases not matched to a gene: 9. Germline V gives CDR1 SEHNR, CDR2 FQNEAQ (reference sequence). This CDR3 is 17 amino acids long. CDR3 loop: CASSWWGWTGANEKLFF. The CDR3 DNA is TGTGCCAGCAGCTGGTGGGGGTGGACAGGGGCTAATGAAAAACTGTTTTTT.

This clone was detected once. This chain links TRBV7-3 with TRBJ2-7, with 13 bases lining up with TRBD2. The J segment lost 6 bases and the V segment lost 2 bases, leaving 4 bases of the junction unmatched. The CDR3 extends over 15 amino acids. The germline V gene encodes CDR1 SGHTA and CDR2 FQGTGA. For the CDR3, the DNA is TGTGCCAGCAGCTTAGTGGGACTAGCGGGAAGCGAGCAGTACTTC. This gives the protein CASSLVGLAGSEQYF.

As DNA, the CDR3 is TGTGCCAGTAGTCCGACGGACAGCAGCTACACCTTC. This encodes CASSPTDSSYTF. This rearrangement joins TRBV19 to TRBJ1-2; D is perhaps TRBD1 (6 bases). Deletions cut 5 bases from V and 9 bases from J, with 13 bases between. The germline V gene has CDR1 LNHDA and CDR2 SQIVND (reference sequence). The CDR3 contains 12 residues.

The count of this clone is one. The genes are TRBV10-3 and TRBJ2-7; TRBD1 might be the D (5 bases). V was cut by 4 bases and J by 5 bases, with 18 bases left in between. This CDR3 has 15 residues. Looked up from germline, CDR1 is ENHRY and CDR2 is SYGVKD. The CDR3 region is CAISGGRQGANEQYF. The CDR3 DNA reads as TGTGCCATCAGTGGGGGAAGGCAGGGTGCCAACGAGCAGTACTTC.

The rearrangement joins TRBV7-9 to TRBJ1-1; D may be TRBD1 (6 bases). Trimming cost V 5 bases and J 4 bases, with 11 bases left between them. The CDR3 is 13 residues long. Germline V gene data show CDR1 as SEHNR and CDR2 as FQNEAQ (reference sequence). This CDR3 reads CASSPGHRTEAFF. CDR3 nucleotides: TGTGCCAGCAGCCCGGGACATCGCACTGAAGCTTTCTTT.

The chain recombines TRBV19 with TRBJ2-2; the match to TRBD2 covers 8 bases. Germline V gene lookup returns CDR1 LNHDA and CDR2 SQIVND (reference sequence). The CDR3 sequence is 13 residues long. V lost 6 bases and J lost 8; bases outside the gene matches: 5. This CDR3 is CASSGLATGELFF. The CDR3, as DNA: TGTGCCAGTAGCGGACTAGCTACTGGGGAGCTGTTTTTT.

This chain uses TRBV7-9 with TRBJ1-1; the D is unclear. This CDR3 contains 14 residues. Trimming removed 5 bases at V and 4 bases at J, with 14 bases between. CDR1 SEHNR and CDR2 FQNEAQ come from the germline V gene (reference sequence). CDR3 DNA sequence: TGTGCCAGCAGCCCCCAGGTTTTGGGCACTGAAGCTTTCTTT. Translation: CASSPQVLGTEAFF. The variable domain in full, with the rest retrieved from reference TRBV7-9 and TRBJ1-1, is DTGVSQNPRHKITKRGQNVTFRCDPISEHNRLYWYRQTLGQGPEFLTYFQNEAQLEKSRLLSDRFSAERPKGSFSTLEIQRTEQGDSAMYLCASSPQVLGTEAFFGQGTRLTVV.